This TCR beta chain was captured in a study of T cells in Graves' hyperthyroidism and ophthalmopathy. The study, taken as a whole, reports: In the analysis, a 13 V-J model separated ophthalmopathy from stable hyperthyroidism.

J was trimmed by 4 bases and V by 5 bases; bases with no gene match: 10. CDR1 is MDHEN and CDR2 is SYDVKM in the germline V gene. This CDR3 spans 16 amino acids. A note on this clonotype: Its antigen is not identified.

Using RNA transcripts as the source, TCR beta CDR3 regions were amplified. The primer set for the first-round RT-PCR of the TCR CDR3 was HTBI. TCRdb reprocessed the multiplex PCR reads via MiXCR and lists one record per CDR3 protein. In the table there are about 640,000 distinct CDR3 sequences, around 20% of which are singletons. The chain is built from TRBV28 and TRBJ2-7; 11 bases match TRBD2. The origin of this receptor is a man aged 30 to 39 with Graves' ophthalmopathy. Sequencing used blood. CDR3 sequence reads: CASSTSTSGMIYEQYF. The CDR3 bases are TGTGCCAGCAGTACATCGACTAGCGGGATGATATACGAGCAGTACTTC.